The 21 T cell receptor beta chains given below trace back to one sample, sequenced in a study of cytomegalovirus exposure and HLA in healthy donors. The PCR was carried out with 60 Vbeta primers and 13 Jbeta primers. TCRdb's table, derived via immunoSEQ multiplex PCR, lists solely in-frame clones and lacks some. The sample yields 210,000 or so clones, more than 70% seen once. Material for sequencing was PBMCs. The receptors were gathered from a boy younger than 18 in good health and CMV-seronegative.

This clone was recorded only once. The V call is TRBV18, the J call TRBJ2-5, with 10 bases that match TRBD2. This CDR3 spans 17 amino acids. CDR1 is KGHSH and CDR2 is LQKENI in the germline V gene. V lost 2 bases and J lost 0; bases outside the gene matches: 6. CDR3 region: CASSPSLTSGDQETQYF. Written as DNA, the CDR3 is TGTGCCAGCTCACCAAGCCTAACTAGCGGGGACCAAGAGACCCAGTACTTC. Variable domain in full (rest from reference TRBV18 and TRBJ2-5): NAGVMQNPRHLVRRRGQEARLRCSPMKGHSHVYWYRQLPEEGLKFMVYLQKENIIDESGMPKERFSAEFPKEGPSILRIQQVVRGDSAAYFCASSPSLTSGDQETQYFGPGTRLLVL.

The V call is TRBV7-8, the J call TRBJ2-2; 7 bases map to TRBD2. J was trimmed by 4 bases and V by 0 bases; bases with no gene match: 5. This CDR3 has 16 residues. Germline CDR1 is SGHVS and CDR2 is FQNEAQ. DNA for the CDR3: TGTGCCAGCAGCTTAGCGGCTAGCGGAGTCACCGGGGAGCTGTTTTTT. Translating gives CASSLAASGVTGELFF.

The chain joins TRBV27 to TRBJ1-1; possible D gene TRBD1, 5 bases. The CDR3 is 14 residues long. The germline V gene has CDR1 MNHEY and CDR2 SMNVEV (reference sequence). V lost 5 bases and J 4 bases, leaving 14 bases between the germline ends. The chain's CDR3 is CASSPGGGVTEAFF. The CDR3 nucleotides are TGTGCCAGCAGTCCCGGTGGGGGGGTCACTGAAGCTTTCTTT.

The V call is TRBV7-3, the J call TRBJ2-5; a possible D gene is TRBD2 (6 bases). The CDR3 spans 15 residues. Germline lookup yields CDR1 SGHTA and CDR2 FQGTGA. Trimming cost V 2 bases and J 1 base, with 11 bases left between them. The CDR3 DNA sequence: TGTGCCAGCAGCTTAGGGAGTAGCGGCCAAGAGACCCAGTACTTC. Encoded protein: CASSLGSSGQETQYF. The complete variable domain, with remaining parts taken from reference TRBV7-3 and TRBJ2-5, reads GAGVSQTPSNKVTEKGKYVELRCDPISGHTALYWYRQSLGQGPEFLIYFQGTGAADDSGLPNDRFFAVRPEGSVSTLKIQRTERGDSAVYLCASSLGSSGQETQYFGPGTRLLVL.

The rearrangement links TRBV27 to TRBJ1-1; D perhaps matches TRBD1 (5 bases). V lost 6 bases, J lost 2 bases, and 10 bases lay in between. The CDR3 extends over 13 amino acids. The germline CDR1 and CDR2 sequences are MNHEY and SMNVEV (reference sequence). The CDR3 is CASRQGFNTEAFF. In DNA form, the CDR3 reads TGTGCCAGCAGGCAGGGATTTAACACTGAAGCTTTCTTT.

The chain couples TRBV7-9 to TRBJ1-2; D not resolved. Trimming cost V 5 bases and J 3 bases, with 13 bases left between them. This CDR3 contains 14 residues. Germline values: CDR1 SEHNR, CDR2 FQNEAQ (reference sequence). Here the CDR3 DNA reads TGTGCCAGCAGCCCCCTAGCCCATCACTATGGCTACACCTTC. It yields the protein CASSPLAHHYGYTF.

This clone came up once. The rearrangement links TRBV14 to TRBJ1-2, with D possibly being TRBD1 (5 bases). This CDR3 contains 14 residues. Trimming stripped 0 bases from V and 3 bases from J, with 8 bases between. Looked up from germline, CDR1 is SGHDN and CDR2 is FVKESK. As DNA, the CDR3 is TGTGCCAGCAGCCAAGACGGAGGGGACTATGGCTACACCTTC. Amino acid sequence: CASSQDGGDYGYTF.

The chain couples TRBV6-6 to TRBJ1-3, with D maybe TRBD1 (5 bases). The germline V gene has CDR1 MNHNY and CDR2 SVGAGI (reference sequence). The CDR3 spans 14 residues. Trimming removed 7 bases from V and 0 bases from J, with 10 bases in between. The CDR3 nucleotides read TGTGCCAGCAATAGAGACAGCTCTGGAAACACCATATATTTT. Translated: CASNRDSSGNTIYF.

The CDR3, as DNA: TGCGCCAGCAGCCCTTTTTCCTCCTATGAGCAGTTCTTC. Its translation is CASSPFSSYEQFF. The chain couples TRBV5-1 to TRBJ2-1; D is ambiguous. V lost 4 bases and J lost 8, with 13 bases in between. Germline-derived CDR1 and CDR2 are SGHRS and YFSETQ. This CDR3 comprises 13 residues.

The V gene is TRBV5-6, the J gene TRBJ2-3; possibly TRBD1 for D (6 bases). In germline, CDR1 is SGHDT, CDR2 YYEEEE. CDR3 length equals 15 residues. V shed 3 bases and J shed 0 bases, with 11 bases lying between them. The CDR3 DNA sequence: TGTGCCAGCAGCTGGGACACCTCTAGCACAGATACGCAGTATTTT. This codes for CASSWDTSSTDTQYF.

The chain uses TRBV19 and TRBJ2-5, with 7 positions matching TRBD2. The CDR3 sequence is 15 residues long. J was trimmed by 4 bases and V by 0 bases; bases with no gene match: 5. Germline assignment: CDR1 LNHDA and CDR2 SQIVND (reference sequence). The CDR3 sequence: CASSIDLGLLETQYF. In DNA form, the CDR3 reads TGTGCCAGTAGTATAGATTTGGGACTATTAGAGACCCAGTACTTC.

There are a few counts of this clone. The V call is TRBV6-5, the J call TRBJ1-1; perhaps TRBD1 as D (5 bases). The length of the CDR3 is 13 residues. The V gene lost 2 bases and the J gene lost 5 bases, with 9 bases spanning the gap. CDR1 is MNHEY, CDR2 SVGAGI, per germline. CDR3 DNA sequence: TGTGCCAGCAGTTACCAGGGCTCTACTGAAGCTTTCTTT. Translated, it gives CASSYQGSTEAFF.

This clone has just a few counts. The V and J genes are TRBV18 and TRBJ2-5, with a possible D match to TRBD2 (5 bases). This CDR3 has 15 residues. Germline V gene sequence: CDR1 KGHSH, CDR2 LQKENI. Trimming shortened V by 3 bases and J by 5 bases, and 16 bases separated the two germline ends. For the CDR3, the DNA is TGTGCCAGCTCACCCCTCGTGGCTAGCCAGGAGACCCAGTACTTC. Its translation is CASSPLVASQETQYF.

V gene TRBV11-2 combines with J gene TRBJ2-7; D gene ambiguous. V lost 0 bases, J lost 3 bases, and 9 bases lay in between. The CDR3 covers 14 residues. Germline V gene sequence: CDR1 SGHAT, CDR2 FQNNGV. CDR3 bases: TGTGCCAGCAGCTTAGATCTCGTTAGCTACGAGCAGTACTTC. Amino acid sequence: CASSLDLVSYEQYF.

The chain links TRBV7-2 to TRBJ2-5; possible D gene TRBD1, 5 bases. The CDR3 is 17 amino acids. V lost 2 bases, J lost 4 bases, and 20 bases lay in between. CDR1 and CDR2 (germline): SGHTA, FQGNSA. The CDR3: CASSLRRAIRDVETQYF. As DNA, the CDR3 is TGTGCCAGCAGCTTACGTAGGGCGATCAGGGATGTAGAGACCCAGTACTTC.

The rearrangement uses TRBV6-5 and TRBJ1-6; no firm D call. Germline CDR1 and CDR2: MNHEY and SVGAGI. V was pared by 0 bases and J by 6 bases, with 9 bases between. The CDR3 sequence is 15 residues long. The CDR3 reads CASSYSRVGNSPLHF. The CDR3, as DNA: TGTGCCAGCAGTTACTCGAGAGTCGGTAATTCACCCCTCCACTTT.

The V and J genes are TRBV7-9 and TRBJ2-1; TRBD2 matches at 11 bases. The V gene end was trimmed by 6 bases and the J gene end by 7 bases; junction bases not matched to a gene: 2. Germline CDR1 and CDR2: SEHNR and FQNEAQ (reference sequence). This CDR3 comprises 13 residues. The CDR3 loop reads CASSRLAGNEQFF. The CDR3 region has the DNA TGTGCCAGCAGTCGACTAGCGGGGAATGAGCAGTTCTTC.

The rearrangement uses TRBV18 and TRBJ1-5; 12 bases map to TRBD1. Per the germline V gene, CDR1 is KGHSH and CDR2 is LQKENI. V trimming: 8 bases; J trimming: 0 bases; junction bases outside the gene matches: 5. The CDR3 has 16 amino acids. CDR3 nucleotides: TGTGCCAGCACGGGACAGGGGGCGGGTAGCAATCAGCCCCAGCATTTT. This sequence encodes CASTGQGAGSNQPQHF.

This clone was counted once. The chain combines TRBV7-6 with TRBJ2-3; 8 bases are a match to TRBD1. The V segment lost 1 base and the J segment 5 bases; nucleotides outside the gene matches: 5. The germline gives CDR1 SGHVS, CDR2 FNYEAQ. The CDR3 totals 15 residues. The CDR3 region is CASSLGTGIRDTQYF. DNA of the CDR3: TGTGCCAGCAGCTTAGGGACAGGGATTAGAGATACGCAGTATTTT.

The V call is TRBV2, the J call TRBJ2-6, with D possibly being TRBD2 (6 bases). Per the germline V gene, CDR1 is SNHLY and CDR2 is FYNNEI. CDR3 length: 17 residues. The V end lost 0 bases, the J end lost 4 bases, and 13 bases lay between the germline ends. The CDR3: CASSEALRGSGANVLTF. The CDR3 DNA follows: TGTGCCAGCAGTGAAGCGCTTCGGGGGTCAGGGGCCAACGTCCTGACTTTC.

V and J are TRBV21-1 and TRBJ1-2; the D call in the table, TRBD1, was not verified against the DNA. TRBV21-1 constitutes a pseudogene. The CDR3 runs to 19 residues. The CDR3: CASSKMGPGQGSVNYGYTF. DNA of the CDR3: TGTGCCAGCAGCAAGATGGGTCCGGGACAGGGAAGCGTGAACTATGGCTACACCTTC.